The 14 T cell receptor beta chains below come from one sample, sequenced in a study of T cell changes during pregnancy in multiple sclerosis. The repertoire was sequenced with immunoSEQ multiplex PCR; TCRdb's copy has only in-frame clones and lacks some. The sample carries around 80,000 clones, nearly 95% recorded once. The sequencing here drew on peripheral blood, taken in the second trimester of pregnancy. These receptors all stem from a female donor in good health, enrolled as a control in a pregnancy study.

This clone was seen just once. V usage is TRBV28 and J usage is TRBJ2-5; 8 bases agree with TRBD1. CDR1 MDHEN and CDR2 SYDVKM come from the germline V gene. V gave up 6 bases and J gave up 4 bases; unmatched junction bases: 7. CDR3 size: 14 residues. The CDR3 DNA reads TGTGCCAGCAGACCCGGACAGGGAGTAGAGACCCAGTACTTC. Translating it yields CASRPGQGVETQYF.

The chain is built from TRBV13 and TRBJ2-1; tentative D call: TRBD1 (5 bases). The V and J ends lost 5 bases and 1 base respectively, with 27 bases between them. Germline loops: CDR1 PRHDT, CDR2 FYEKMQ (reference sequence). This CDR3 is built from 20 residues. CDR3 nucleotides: TGTGCCAGCAGCGCAAGGGGTATCGGGCCCAAATCAATTTCCTACAATGAGCAGTTCTTC. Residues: CASSARGIGPKSISYNEQFF.

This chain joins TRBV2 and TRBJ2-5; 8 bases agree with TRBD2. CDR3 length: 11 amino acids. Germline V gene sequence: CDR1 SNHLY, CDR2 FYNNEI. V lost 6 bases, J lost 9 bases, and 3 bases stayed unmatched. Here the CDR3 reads CASSQAGAQYF. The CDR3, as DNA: TGTGCCAGCAGCCAAGCGGGGGCCCAGTACTTC.

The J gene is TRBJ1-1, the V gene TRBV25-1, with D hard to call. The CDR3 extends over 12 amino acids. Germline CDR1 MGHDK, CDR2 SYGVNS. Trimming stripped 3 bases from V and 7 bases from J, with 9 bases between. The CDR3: CASSERGDEAFF. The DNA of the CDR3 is TGTGCCAGCAGTGAGCGGGGAGATGAAGCTTTCTTT.

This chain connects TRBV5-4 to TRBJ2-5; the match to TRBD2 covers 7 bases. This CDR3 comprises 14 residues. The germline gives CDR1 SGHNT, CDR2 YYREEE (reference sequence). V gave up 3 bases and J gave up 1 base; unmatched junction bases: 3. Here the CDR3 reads CASSSGGFQETQYF. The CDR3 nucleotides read TGTGCCAGCAGCTCGGGGGGATTCCAAGAGACCCAGTACTTC.

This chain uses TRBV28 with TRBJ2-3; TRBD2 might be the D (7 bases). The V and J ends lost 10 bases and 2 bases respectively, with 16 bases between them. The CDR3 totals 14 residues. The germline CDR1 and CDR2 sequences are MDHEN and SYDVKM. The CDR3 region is CATKGGGPTDTQYF. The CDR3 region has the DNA TGTGCCACCAAGGGAGGGGGTCCCACAGATACGCAGTATTTT.

The CDR3 loop is CASSLGLASVSADTQYF. CDR3 nucleotides: TGTGCCAGCAGCCTCGGTTTGGCTAGCGTTTCCGCAGATACGCAGTATTTT. The rearrangement links TRBV7-9 to TRBJ2-3, with D possibly matching TRBD2 (6 bases). The V end was cut by 5 bases, the J end by 4 bases, with 22 bases between. The CDR3 has 17 amino acids. Germline CDR1 and CDR2: SEHNR and FQNEAQ (reference sequence). The whole variable domain, filled in from reference TRBV7-9 and TRBJ2-3, reads DTGVSQNPRHKITKRGQNVTFRCDPISEHNRLYWYRQTLGQGPEFLTYFQNEAQLEKSRLLSDRFSAERPKGSFSTLEIQRTEQGDSAMYLCASSLGLASVSADTQYFGPGTRLTVL.

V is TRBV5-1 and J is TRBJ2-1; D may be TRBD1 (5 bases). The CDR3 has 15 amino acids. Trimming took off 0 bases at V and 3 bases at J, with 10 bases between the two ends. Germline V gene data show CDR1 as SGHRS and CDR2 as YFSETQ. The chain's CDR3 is CASSLEGPSYNEQFF. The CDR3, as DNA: TGCGCCAGCAGCTTGGAGGGGCCCAGCTACAATGAGCAGTTCTTC.

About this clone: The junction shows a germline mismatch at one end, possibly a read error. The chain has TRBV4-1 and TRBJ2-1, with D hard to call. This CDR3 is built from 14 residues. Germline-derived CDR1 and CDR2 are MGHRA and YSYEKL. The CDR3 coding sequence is TGCGCCAGCAGCCAAGTTTCCTCCGACAATGAGCAGTTCTTC. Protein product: CASSQVSSDNEQFF.

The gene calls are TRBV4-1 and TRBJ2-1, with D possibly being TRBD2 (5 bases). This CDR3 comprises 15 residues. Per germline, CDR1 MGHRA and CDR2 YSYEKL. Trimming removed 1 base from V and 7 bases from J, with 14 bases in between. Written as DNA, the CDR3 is TGCGCCAGCAGCCAAGGCCTAGAGCGGATTAATGAGCAGTTCTTC. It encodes CASSQGLERINEQFF.

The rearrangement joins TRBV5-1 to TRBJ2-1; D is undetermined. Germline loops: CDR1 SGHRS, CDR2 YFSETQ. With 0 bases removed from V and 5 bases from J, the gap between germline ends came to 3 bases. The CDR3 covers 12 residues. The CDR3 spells CASSLEHNEQFF. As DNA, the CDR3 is TGCGCCAGCAGCTTGGAGCACAATGAGCAGTTCTTC. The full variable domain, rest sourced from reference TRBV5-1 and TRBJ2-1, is KAGVTQTPRYLIKTRGQQVTLSCSPISGHRSVSWYQQTPGQGLQFLFEYFSETQRNKGNFPGRFSGRQFSNSRSEMNVSTLELGDSALYLCASSLEHNEQFFGPGTRLTVL.

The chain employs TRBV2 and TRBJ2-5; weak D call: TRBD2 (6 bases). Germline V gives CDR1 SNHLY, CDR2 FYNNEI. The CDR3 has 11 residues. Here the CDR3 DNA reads TGTGCGTGTAGGGGAGGCGAGACCCAGTACTTC. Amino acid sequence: CACRGGETQYF.

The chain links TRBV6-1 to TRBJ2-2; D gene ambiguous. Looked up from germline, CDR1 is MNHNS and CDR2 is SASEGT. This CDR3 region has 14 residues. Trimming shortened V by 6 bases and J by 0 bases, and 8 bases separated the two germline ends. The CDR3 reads CASRAAANTGELFF. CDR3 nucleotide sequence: TGTGCCAGCAGGGCGGCAGCGAACACCGGGGAGCTGTTTTTT.

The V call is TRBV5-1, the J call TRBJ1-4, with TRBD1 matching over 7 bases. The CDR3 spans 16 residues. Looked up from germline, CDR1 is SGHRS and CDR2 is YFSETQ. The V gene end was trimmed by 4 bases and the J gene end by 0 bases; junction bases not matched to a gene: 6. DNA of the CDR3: TGCGCCAGCAGCGCAGGGGGGATTGCAACTAATGAAAAACTGTTTTTT. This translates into CASSAGGIATNEKLFF.